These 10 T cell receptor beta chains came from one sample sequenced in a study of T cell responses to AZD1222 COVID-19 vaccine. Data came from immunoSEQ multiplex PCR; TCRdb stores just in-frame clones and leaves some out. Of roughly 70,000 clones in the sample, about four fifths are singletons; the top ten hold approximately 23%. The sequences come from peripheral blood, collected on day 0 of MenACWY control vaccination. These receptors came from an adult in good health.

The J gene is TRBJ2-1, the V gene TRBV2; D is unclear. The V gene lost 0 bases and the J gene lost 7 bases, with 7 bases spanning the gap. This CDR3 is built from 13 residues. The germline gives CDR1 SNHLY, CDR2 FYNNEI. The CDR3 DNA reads TGTGCCAGCAGTGAAGCGTATAGGAATGAGCAGTTCTTC. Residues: CASSEAYRNEQFF.

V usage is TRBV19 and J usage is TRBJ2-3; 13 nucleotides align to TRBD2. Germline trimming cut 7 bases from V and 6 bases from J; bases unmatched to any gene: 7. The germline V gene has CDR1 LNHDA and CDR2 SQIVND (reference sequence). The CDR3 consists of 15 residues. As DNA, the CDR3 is TGTGCCAGTAAAACTAGCGGGGGGGCGTGGGATACGCAGTATTTT. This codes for CASKTSGGAWDTQYF. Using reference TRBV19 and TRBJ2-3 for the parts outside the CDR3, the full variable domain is DGGITQSPKYLFRKEGQNVTLSCEQNLNHDAMYWYRQDPGQGLRLIYYSQIVNDFQKGDIAEGYSVSREKKESFPLTVTSAQKNPTAFYLCASKTSGGAWDTQYFGPGTRLTVL.

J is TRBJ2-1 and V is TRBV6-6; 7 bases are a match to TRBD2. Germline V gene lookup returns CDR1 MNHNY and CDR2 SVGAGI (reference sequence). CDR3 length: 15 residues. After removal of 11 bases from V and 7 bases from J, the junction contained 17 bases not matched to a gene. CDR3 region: CAASPSREGKNEQFF. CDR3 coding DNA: TGTGCCGCCTCCCCGAGCAGGGAGGGCAAAAATGAGCAGTTCTTC.

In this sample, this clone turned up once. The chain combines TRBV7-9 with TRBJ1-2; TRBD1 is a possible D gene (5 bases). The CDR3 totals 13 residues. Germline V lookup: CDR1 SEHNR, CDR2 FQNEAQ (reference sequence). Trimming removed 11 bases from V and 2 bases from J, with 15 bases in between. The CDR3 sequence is CAVGGDPNYGYTF. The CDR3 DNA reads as TGTGCCGTGGGAGGGGATCCCAACTATGGCTACACCTTC.

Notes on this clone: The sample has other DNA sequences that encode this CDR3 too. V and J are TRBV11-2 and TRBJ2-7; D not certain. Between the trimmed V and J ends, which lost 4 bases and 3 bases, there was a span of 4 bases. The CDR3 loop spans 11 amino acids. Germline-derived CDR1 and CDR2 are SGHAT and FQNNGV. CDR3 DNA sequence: TGTGCCAGCAGCTCAAGCTACGAGCAGTACTTC. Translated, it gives CASSSSYEQYF.

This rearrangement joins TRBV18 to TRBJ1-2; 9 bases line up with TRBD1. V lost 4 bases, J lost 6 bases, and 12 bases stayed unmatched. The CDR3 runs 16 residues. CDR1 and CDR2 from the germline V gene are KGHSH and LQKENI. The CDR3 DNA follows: TGTGCCAGCTCACGGCTTGAGGGACAGGGATTGGATGGCTACACCTTC. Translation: CASSRLEGQGLDGYTF.

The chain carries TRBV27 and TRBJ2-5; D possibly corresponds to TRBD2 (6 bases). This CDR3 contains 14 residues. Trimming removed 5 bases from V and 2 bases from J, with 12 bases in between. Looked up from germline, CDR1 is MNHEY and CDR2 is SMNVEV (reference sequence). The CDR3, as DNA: TGTGCCAGCAGTCCGCTGGGGGGTCAAGAGACCCAGTACTTC. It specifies CASSPLGGQETQYF.

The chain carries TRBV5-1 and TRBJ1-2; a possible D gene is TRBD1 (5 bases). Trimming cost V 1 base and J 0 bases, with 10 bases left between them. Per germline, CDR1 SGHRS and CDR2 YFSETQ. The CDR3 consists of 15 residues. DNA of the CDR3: TGCGCCAGCAGCTTGACAGGCTCGGCTAACTATGGCTACACCTTC. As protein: CASSLTGSANYGYTF.

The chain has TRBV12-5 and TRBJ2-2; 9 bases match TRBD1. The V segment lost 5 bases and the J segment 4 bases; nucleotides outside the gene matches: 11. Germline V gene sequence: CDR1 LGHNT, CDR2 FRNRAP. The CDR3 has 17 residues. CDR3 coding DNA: TGTGCTAGTGGTCGAGTACAGGGGGCTGATGGCACCGGGGAGCTGTTTTTT. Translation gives CASGRVQGADGTGELFF.

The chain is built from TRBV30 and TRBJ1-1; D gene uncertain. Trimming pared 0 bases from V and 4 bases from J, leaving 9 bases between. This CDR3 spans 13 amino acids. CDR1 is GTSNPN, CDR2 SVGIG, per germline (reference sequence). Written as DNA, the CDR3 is TGTGCCTGGAGTGTACTATGGGCCACTGAAGCTTTCTTT. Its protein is CAWSVLWATEAFF.